These 32 T cell receptor beta chains share one sample of origin, sequenced in a study of read filtering for tumor transcriptome and immune sequencing. Molecular barcoded adaptors covering alpha/delta and beta/gamma chains were used on roughly 400 ng RNA. Using its own MiXCR run on the reads, TCRdb lists one record per CDR3 protein. The sample lists 100,000 to 150,000 distinct CDR3 sequences; less than 15% were seen once. The specimen was a population of CD138-negative cells sorted from bone marrow. Receptors were obtained from a donor at least 40 years old with multiple myeloma.

The sample holds many counts of this clonotype. The V and J genes are TRBV24-1 and TRBJ2-1; 9 nucleotides line up with TRBD2. The junction had 6 bases not matched to a gene; V was cut back by 5 bases and J by 5 bases. CDR3 length: 15 residues. Looked up from germline, CDR1 is KGHDR and CDR2 is SFDVKD. The CDR3 spells CATSAAGGKNNEQFF. The CDR3 DNA follows: TGTGCCACCAGTGCTGCGGGAGGGAAAAACAATGAGCAGTTCTTC.

This clonotype was detected many times. V and J are TRBV20-1 and TRBJ2-1, with TRBD2 matching over 12 bases. V lost 3 bases, J lost 8 bases, and 8 bases stayed unmatched. There are 15 residues in the CDR3. Germline CDR1 is DFQATT and CDR2 is SNEGSKA (reference sequence). The CDR3 nucleotides read TGCAGTGCTAGGACTAGCGGGAGAGGTGGCGATGAGCAGTTCTTC. It specifies CSARTSGRGGDEQFF.

The rearrangement joins TRBV15 to TRBJ2-1, with 12 bases matching TRBD2. The V segment lost 0 bases and the J segment 7 bases; nucleotides outside the gene matches: 7. There are 17 residues in the CDR3. Germline V gives CDR1 LNHNV, CDR2 YYDKDF (reference sequence). In DNA, the CDR3 is TGTGCCACCAGCAGAGACACCCTAGCGGGAGGGCCAAATGAGCAGTTCTTC. Amino acids: CATSRDTLAGGPNEQFF.

There are many counts of this clonotype. This rearrangement joins TRBV6-1 to TRBJ2-6; 7 positions match TRBD1. CDR3 length: 15 amino acids. With 7 bases clipped from V and 3 bases from J, the junction kept 6 bases outside the gene matches. CDR1 is MNHNS and CDR2 is SASEGT in the germline V gene. CDR3 amino acids: CASNTRGFGANVLTF. The CDR3 coding sequence is TGTGCCAGCAATACCAGGGGGTTTGGGGCCAACGTCCTGACTTTC.

This clonotype appeared many times. The chain recombines TRBV20-1 with TRBJ2-2; D remains ambiguous. V was trimmed by 0 bases and J by 0 bases, leaving 14 bases between them. Germline V gene lookup returns CDR1 DFQATT and CDR2 SNEGSKA (reference sequence). This CDR3 contains 17 residues. CDR3 region: CSARDLSRTANTGELFF. DNA of the CDR3: TGCAGTGCTAGAGATCTCTCCCGGACGGCGAACACCGGGGAGCTGTTTTTT.

This clonotype has ten or more counts. The rearrangement uses TRBV7-3 and TRBJ2-2, with D perhaps matching TRBD1 or TRBD2 (5 bases each). Germline CDR1 reads SGHTA; CDR2 reads FQGTGA. The CDR3 spans 17 residues. V lost 1 base and J lost 7, with 19 bases in between. The CDR3 DNA follows: TGTGCCAGCAGCTTAAACCCCCGTGGCAGGGCGGGCGGGGAGCTGTTTTTT. It specifies CASSLNPRGRAGGELFF.

This clonotype was detected many times. The V call is TRBV7-9, the J call TRBJ2-3; D possibly corresponds to TRBD1 (6 bases). V lost 5 bases, J lost 0 bases, and 18 bases lay in between. Germline V lookup: CDR1 SEHNR, CDR2 FQNEAQ (reference sequence). The CDR3 totals 17 residues. CDR3 amino acids: CASSKVAGALSTDTQYF. CDR3 nucleotide sequence: TGTGCCAGCAGCAAAGTTGCAGGGGCTTTAAGCACAGATACGCAGTATTTT.

This clonotype has at least ten counts. This chain links TRBV18 with TRBJ2-1, with D possibly matching TRBD1 (6 bases). The germline gives CDR1 KGHSH, CDR2 LQKENI. This CDR3 comprises 12 residues. Trimming removed 0 bases from V and 11 bases from J, with 8 bases in between. The CDR3, as DNA: TGTGCCAGCTCACCACCGGACAGTAAGCAGTTCTTC. This gives the protein CASSPPDSKQFF.

In this sample, this clonotype turned up many times. J is TRBJ2-3 and V is TRBV3-1; D is perhaps TRBD2 (6 bases). Between the trimmed V and J ends, which lost 8 bases and 2 bases, there was a span of 8 bases. Germline CDR1 is LGHDT and CDR2 is YNNKEL (reference sequence). This CDR3 has 12 residues. CDR3 bases: TGTGCCAGCCGGAGGGACACAGATACGCAGTATTTT. Translated: CASRRDTDTQYF.

A few counts support this clonotype. It is likely a read error, because the conserved phenylalanine at the end of the CDR3 is missing. V usage is TRBV28 and J usage is TRBJ1-1, with 10 bases aligning to TRBD1. The V gene's germline CDR1 is MDHEN and CDR2 SYDVKM. J lost 7 bases, V lost 8 bases, and 16 bases had no gene match. The CDR3 length is 16 residues. The CDR3 DNA is TGTGCCAGCCCACCGGGGTTCGACAGGGGGCTTGGTGAAGCTTTCTCT. This gives the protein CASPPGFDRGLGEAFS.

The rearrangement joins TRBV29-1 to TRBJ2-7; D uncertain. In germline, CDR1 is SQVTM, CDR2 ANQGSEA. The CDR3 consists of 14 residues. V gave up 4 bases and J gave up 3 bases, with 16 bases separating them. The CDR3 bases are TGCAGCGTTGGTCGGTCGCCCCTCGGCTACGAGCAGTACTTC. It encodes CSVGRSPLGYEQYF.

Note on this clonotype: This may be a read error, as it is one base from a much larger clone. The conserved final phenylalanine or tryptophan is absent from the CDR3, which likely points to a read error. The J gene is TRBJ2-2, the V gene TRBV12-3 or TRBV12-4; TRBD1 aligns across 7 bases. This CDR3 contains 15 residues. V lost 1 base and J lost 6; bases outside the gene matches: 5. The CDR3 loop reads CASSLDRGFAGELFS. CDR3 DNA sequence: TGTGCCAGCAGTTTAGACAGGGGCTTTGCCGGGGAGCTGTTTTCT.

In this sample, this clonotype turned up many times. This chain links TRBV24-1 with TRBJ2-1; D ambiguous. The V and J ends lost 0 bases and 4 bases respectively, with 6 bases between them. The CDR3 covers 14 residues. Germline CDR1 reads KGHDR; CDR2 reads SFDVKD. The CDR3 bases are TGTGCCACCAGTGATTTGAGCCCATACAATGAGCAGTTCTTC. Protein product: CATSDLSPYNEQFF.

There are many counts of this clonotype. The chain has TRBV7-9 and TRBJ2-1; tentative D call: TRBD2 (7 bases). The germline V gene encodes CDR1 SEHNR and CDR2 FQNEAQ (reference sequence). The CDR3 loop spans 15 amino acids. V was trimmed by 3 bases and J by 4 bases, leaving 13 bases between them. DNA for the CDR3: TGTGCCAGCAGCTTTTGGCGGGGGCGATACAATGAGCAGTTCTTC. Translated: CASSFWRGRYNEQFF.

This clonotype was seen only a few times. The rearrangement uses TRBV6-5 and TRBJ2-1; possible D gene TRBD2, 6 bases. V lost 6 bases to trimming and J lost 0 bases, with 12 bases between them. This CDR3 is built from 15 residues. Germline V CDR1 and CDR2: MNHEY, SVGAGI. The CDR3 loop is CASSRGGTSYNEQFF. CDR3 DNA sequence: TGTGCCAGCAGCCGCGGCGGGACCTCCTACAATGAGCAGTTCTTC.

The V gene is TRBV20-1, the J gene TRBJ1-3; 9 nucleotides match TRBD1. V was clipped by 5 bases and J by 1 base; unmatched bases: 3. This CDR3 contains 14 residues. CDR1 and CDR2 (germline): DFQATT, SNEGSKA (reference sequence). Here the CDR3 DNA reads TGCAGTGCTTGGGACAGGGATTCTGGAAACACCATATATTTT. Protein: CSAWDRDSGNTIYF.

This clonotype was seen ten or more times. V and J are TRBV5-6 and TRBJ2-6, with D possibly TRBD2 on 5 matching bases. Germline-derived CDR1 and CDR2 are SGHDT and YYEEEE. This CDR3 contains 14 residues. V lost 2 bases and J 4 bases, leaving 7 bases between the germline ends. This chain's CDR3 is CASSLWRGANVLTF. The CDR3 nucleotides are TGTGCCAGCAGCTTATGGAGGGGGGCCAACGTCCTGACTTTC. Variable domain in full (rest from reference TRBV5-6 and TRBJ2-6): DAGVTQSPTHLIKTRGQQVTLRCSPKSGHDTVSWYQQALGQGPQFIFQYYEEEERQRGNFPDRFSGHQFPNYSSELNVNALLLGDSALYLCASSLWRGANVLTFGAGSRLTVL.

To note about this clonotype: Mismatch with germline at one junction end may stem from a read error. This rearrangement joins TRBV19 to TRBJ2-3, with D tentatively TRBD1 (5 bases). CDR3 size: 16 residues. CDR1 and CDR2 from the germline V gene are LNHDA and SQIVND (reference sequence). This chain's CDR3 is CARSIITGINTDTQYF. CDR3 DNA sequence: TGCGCCAGAAGTATTATCACAGGAATAAACACAGATACGCAGTATTTT.

This clonotype was counted a few times. A much more abundant neighbour one base away suggests this may be a read error. The chain is built from TRBV4-1 and TRBJ2-1; D uncertain. This CDR3 is built from 14 residues. CDR1 is MGHRA, CDR2 YSYEKL, per germline. The CDR3 region is CASGQGIQSNEQFF. The CDR3 nucleotides read TGCGCCAGCGGCCAAGGGATACAGAGCAATGAGCAGTTCTTC.

This clonotype was seen at least ten times. The CDR3 DNA is TGTGCCAGCAGTTTATGGGTCACAAAAGAAAAACTGTTTTTT. Protein: CASSLWVTKEKLFF. This rearrangement joins TRBV12-3 or TRBV12-4 to TRBJ1-4; D unresolved. The CDR3 has 14 amino acids. V lost 2 bases and J 8 bases, leaving 12 bases between the germline ends.

The chain links TRBV6-5 to TRBJ2-5; a possible D gene is TRBD2 (6 bases). CDR3 length: 15 amino acids. Trimming took off 6 bases at V and 1 base at J, with 15 bases between the two ends. Looked up from germline, CDR1 is MNHEY and CDR2 is SVGAGI. CDR3 amino acids: CASRAVTAGQETQYF. CDR3 nucleotide sequence: TGTGCCAGCAGAGCCGTGACAGCGGGCCAAGAGACCCAGTACTTC.

There are many counts of this clonotype. The chain uses TRBV19 and TRBJ2-4; the D gene is possibly TRBD2 (6 bases). V lost 5 bases and J lost 6, with 11 bases in between. This CDR3 spans 13 amino acids. Germline V gives CDR1 LNHDA, CDR2 SQIVND (reference sequence). CDR3 in DNA: TGTGCCAGTAGTGACGGGAGAGGAAACATTCAGTACTTC. Translation: CASSDGRGNIQYF.

Notes on this clonotype: A much larger clone is a single base away; this may be a read error. The V and J genes are TRBV4-1 and TRBJ1-2, with D unclear. Trimming shortened V by 1 base and J by 6 bases, and 15 bases separated the two germline ends. The germline CDR1 and CDR2 sequences are MGHRA and YSYEKL. The CDR3 has 15 residues. The CDR3 spells CASSQGLTERNGYTF. In DNA form, the CDR3 reads TGCGCCAGCAGCCAAGGTCTCACAGAGAGGAATGGCTACACCTTC.

This clonotype was recorded many times. The rearrangement uses TRBV19 and TRBJ2-1; 9 nucleotides line up with TRBD1. The CDR3 runs to 15 residues. CDR1 and CDR2 from the germline V gene are LNHDA and SQIVND (reference sequence). The trim removed 4 bases at V and 5 bases at J, leaving 6 bases unmatched. The CDR3 DNA reads as TGTGCCAGTAGTAACCGGGACAGGGACCACAATGAGCAGTTCTTC. It encodes CASSNRDRDHNEQFF.

About this clonotype: At one boundary the junction diverges from the germline segment, which might be a read error. V is TRBV12-3 or TRBV12-4 and J is TRBJ1-6; no firm D call. The CDR3 covers 12 residues. CDR3 region: CASERCDSALHF. CDR3 sequence (DNA): TGTGCCAGCGAGCGTTGTGATTCAGCCCTCCACTTT.

This clonotype was observed many times. The rearrangement joins TRBV10-3 to TRBJ2-1, with D perhaps matching TRBD1 (5 bases). Germline V lookup: CDR1 ENHRY, CDR2 SYGVKD. CDR3 length: 12 amino acids. The chain's CDR3 is CATQWQGNEQFF. The CDR3, as DNA: TGTGCTACCCAATGGCAGGGCAATGAGCAGTTCTTC.

About this clonotype: A read error is possible here, since a much larger clone lies one base away. The rearrangement links TRBV7-2 to TRBJ2-5; D might be TRBD1 (5 bases). The V end lost 6 bases, the J end lost 4 bases, and 15 bases lay between the germline ends. The CDR3 runs to 14 residues. Per the germline V gene, CDR1 is SGHTA and CDR2 is FQGNSA. CDR3: CASRKGVYLETQYF. CDR3 bases: TGTGCCAGCAGAAAAGGGGTGTACCTAGAGACCCAGTACTTC.

This clonotype came up many times. The chain couples TRBV20-1 to TRBJ2-7; D perhaps matches TRBD2 (6 bases). The CDR3 has 14 residues. Per germline, CDR1 DFQATT and CDR2 SNEGSKA (reference sequence). The V end was cut by 1 base, the J end by 4 bases, with 14 bases between. The CDR3 is CSARAGDYFYEQYF. CDR3 bases: TGCAGTGCTAGAGCGGGAGATTATTTTTACGAGCAGTACTTC.

This clonotype was seen at least ten times. The chain has TRBV20-1 and TRBJ2-5; TRBD2 matches 7 bases. The CDR3 has 15 amino acids. Germline values: CDR1 DFQATT, CDR2 SNEGSKA (reference sequence). The trim removed 0 bases at V and 4 bases at J, leaving 8 bases unmatched. CDR3 DNA sequence: TGCAGTGCTAGAGATCGTGCGGGAGATGGAGAGACCCAGTACTTC. This sequence encodes CSARDRAGDGETQYF.

This clonotype was detected once. A clone one base away is much larger, so this may be a read error. The rearrangement joins TRBV7-2 to TRBJ2-1, with TRBD2 as a possible D gene (6 bases). Germline V lookup: CDR1 SGHTA, CDR2 FQGNSA. This CDR3 contains 17 residues. The ends were cut back, 6 bases at V and 8 bases at J, with 26 bases in the middle. CDR3 sequence: CASRNSVGTPEGHEQFF. Written as DNA, the CDR3 is TGTGCCAGCAGGAATTCCGTGGGGACTCCGGAGGGGCATGAGCAGTTCTTC.

Ten or more counts support this clonotype. The chain carries TRBV28 and TRBJ2-4; D is ambiguous. The CDR3 has 16 residues. The germline gives CDR1 MDHEN, CDR2 SYDVKM. Between the trimmed V and J ends, which lost 3 bases and 5 bases, there was a span of 17 bases. In DNA form, the CDR3 reads TGTGCCAGCAGTTTCAATGGAAGGTCAAATGAAAACATTCAGTACTTC. Protein product: CASSFNGRSNENIQYF.

In regard to this clonotype: A much bigger clone sits one base away, suggesting this may be a read error. The chain joins TRBV7-9 to TRBJ2-3; 9 nucleotides agree with TRBD2. Trimming took 4 bases from V and 4 from J; bases not matched to a gene: 9. The CDR3 loop spans 16 amino acids. Germline V gene sequence: CDR1 SEHNR, CDR2 FQNEAQ (reference sequence). The CDR3 DNA reads as TGTGCCAGCAGCTCCCGACTAGCGGACTACGCAGATACGCAGTATTTT. Its protein is CASSSRLADYADTQYF.